Reported below is one TCR beta chain. It lacks a known antigen. No base quality values were provided; no much bigger clone lies one nucleotide off. This sample was included in a study of blood T cell repertoires in COVID-19 (dated by TCRdb to about 2020). The study in broad terms: Collaborator samples came from the United States, Italy and Spain and covered acute and convalescent phases of COVID-19. The repertoires were released in a freely available public database meant as a resource for research on the immune response to SARS-CoV-2. The sample metadata nearly always contained a de-identified subject ID, COVID-19 status, age in years and sex. Where available, HLA class I and class II types were obtained from metadata supplied by the sample provider rather than from assay-based typing. Samples were obtained from the ongoing ImmuneRACE study (first 160 participants) and from about 1,300 subjects provided by 6 global collaborators. Deeply sampled blood TCRbeta repertoires from subjects exposed to, actively infected with, or recovered from COVID-19 were included in the dataset. The material from the prospective study consisted of cDNA or gDNA derived from T cells, B-cell-depleted T cells, or PBMCs. On the study overall, not on this receptor specifically: The amount of clinical and demographic metadata varied by source and participant and was provided uncurated.

The collaborating institutions used their own protocols to collect whole blood in K2EDTA tubes. For TCRbeta analysis, collaborators shipped samples as frozen whole blood, isolated PBMCs, or DNA extracted from either of those sample types. TCRbeta CDR3 regions were amplified from genomic DNA using the immunoSEQ Assay, a bias-controlled multiplex PCR. In the authors' own workflow: The number of nucleated cells in each sample was estimated by amplification of reference gene primers within the assay. Sequence reads were collapsed and filtered to measure the absolute abundance of every unique TCRbeta CDR3 rearrangement. For each sample, productive Simpson clonality was calculated by taking the square root of Simpson's diversity index across productive rearrangements. In TCRdb, the immuneACCESS table is reduced to in-frame sequences with V and J assigned. These tables do not hold every clone; where another copy was compared, an unresolved V gene accounts for under half, and the others remain unexplained. V, J and clone size are those of that table, while D and trimming were read from the DNA. This sample comprises 14,000 to 15,000 clones, approximately 84% of them detected only once. About 18% of the sample rests with the top ten.

The receptor was isolated from a human donor in a cohort sampled during active COVID-19. Material for sequencing was peripheral blood.

The DNA sequence follows: TGCGCCAGCAGCCAAGATCTAGGTAGCGGGGGGGACCTTTGGGACATTCAGTACTTC. It is translated as CASSQDLGSGGDLWDIQYF. The chain couples TRBV4-3 to TRBJ2-4; 11 central bases correspond to TRBD2. Trimming takes 0 bases off V and 8 bases off J; junction bases not matched to a gene: 15. The CDR3 contains 19 residues, cysteine and phenylalanine counted. CDR3 DNA only is kept here, 57 bases in frame from base 1. According to the germline V gene, CDR1 reads LGHNA and CDR2 reads YSLEER.